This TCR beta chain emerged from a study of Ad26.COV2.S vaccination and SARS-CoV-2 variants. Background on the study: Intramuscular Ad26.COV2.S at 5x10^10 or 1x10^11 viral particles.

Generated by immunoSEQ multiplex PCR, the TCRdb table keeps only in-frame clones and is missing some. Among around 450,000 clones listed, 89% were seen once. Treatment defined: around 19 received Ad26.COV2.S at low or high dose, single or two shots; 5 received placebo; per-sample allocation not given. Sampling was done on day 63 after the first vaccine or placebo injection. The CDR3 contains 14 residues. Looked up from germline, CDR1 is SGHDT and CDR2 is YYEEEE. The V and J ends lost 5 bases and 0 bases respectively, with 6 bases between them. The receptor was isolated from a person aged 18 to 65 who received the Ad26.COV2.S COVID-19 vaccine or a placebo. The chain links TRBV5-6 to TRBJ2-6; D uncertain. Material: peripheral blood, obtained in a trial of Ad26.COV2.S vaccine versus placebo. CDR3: CASRRYSGANVLTF. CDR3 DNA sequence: TGTGCCAGCAGACGGTACTCTGGGGCCAACGTCCTGACTTTC.